Many counts were recorded for the clone carrying this T cell receptor beta chain. The antigen is unknown. TCR beta CDR3 regions were amplified from RNA. A first-round RT-PCR of the TCR CDR3 used the HTBI primer set. TCRdb ran MiXCR on the multiplex PCR reads and lists one entry per CDR3 protein. Here the sample spans approximately 610,000 distinct CDR3 sequences, approximately 15% being singletons. This entry belongs to a study of T cells in Graves' hyperthyroidism and ophthalmopathy. Study-level findings and limits: A model built on 13 V-J features separated ophthalmopathy from stable hyperthyroidism. Peripheral blood also featured most of the thyroid clonotypes expanded above 0.001.

With duration under 3 months, ophthalmopathy was active: Clinical Activity Score at least 3, NOSPECS at least 4. Patients having uncontrolled infection, another autoimmune disease, pregnancy or lactation were not included. The sequencing sample was made of blood. The clonotype originates from a woman aged 40-49 years with Graves' ophthalmopathy.

The CDR3 region is CASFEGTNTEAFF. The CDR3 nucleotides are TGTGCCAGCTTCGAGGGGACGAACACTGAAGCTTTCTTT. The rearrangement joins TRBV6-2 or TRBV6-3 to TRBJ1-1; maybe TRBD1 (5 bases). This CDR3 contains 13 residues. Deletions cut 8 bases from V and 1 base from J, with 11 bases between. Per germline, CDR1 MNHEY and CDR2 SVGEGT.